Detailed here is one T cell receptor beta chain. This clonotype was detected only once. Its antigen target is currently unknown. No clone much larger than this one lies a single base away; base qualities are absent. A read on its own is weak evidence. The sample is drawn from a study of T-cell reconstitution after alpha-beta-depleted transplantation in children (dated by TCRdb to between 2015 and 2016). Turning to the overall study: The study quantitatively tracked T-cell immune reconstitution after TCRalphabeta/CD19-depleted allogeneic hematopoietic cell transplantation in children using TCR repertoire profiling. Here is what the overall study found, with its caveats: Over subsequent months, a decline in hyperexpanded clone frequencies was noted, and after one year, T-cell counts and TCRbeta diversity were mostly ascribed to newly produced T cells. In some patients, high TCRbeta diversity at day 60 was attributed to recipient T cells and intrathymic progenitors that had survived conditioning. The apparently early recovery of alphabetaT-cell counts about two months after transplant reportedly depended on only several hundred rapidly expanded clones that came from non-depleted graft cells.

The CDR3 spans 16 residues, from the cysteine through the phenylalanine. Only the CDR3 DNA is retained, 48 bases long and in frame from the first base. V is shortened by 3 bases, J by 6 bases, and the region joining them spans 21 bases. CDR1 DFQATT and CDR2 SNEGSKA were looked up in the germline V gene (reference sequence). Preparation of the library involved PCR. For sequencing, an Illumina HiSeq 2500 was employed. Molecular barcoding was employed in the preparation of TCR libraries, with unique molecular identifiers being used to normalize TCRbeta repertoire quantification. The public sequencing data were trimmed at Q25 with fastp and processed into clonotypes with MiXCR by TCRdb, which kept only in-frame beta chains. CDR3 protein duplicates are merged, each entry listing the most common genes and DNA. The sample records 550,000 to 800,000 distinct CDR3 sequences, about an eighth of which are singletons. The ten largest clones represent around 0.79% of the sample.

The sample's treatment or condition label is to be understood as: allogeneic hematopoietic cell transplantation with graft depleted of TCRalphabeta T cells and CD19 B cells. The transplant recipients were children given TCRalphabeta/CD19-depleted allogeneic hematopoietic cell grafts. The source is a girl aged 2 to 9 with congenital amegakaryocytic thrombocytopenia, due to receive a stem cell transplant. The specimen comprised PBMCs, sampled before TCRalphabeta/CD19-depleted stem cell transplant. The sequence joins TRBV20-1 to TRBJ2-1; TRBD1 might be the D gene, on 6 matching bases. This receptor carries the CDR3 CSAREGGTSACNEQFF. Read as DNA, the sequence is TGCAGTGCTAGGGAAGGGGGTACCTCAGCTTGCAATGAGCAGTTCTTC.